A single sample is the source of the 20 T cell receptor beta chains below, sequenced in a study of blood T cell repertoires in COVID-19. TCRdb's table, derived via immunoSEQ multiplex PCR, lists solely in-frame clones and lacks some. The table lists 200,000 to 300,000 clones, more than 80% of them singletons. Sequencing input: peripheral blood. These receptors all stem from a woman in her forties with acute or convalescent COVID-19.

This chain links TRBV4-1 with TRBJ1-2, with TRBD1 matching 12 bases. This CDR3 is 15 amino acids long. Per germline, CDR1 MGHRA and CDR2 YSYEKL. V lost 0 bases, J lost 7 bases, and 3 bases stayed unmatched. CDR3 sequence reads: CASSQDRDRGLGYTF. The CDR3 bases are TGCGCCAGCAGCCAAGATCGGGACAGGGGGCTTGGCTACACCTTC.

This chain connects TRBV25-1 to TRBJ1-2, with D maybe TRBD1 (6 bases). The CDR3 extends over 11 amino acids. CDR1 and CDR2 from the germline V gene are MGHDK and SYGVNS. Trimming pared 5 bases from V and 8 bases from J, leaving 9 bases between. The CDR3 nucleotides read TGTGCCAGCAGTACAGGGCGCGGCTACACCTTC. This gives the protein CASSTGRGYTF.

V is TRBV5-5 and J is TRBJ1-1, with no clear D. Between the trimmed V and J ends, which lost 6 bases and 1 base, there was a span of 10 bases. The CDR3 contains 13 residues. Germline V gene sequence: CDR1 SGHKS, CDR2 YYEKEE (reference sequence). The CDR3 loop reads CASKRWRNTEAFF. For the CDR3, the DNA is TGTGCCAGCAAAAGATGGAGGAACACTGAAGCTTTCTTT.

This clone was observed a few times. J is TRBJ1-2 and V is TRBV18, with a tentative D call TRBD1 (5 bases). This CDR3 comprises 14 residues. Germline V CDR1 and CDR2: KGHSH, LQKENI. Trimming cost V 6 bases and J 0 bases, with 11 bases left between them. CDR3 sequence reads: CASSPGGANYGYTF. The CDR3 DNA is TGTGCCAGCTCTCCGGGGGGAGCTAACTATGGCTACACCTTC.

The rearrangement joins TRBV19 to TRBJ1-1; no firm D call. The V end was cut by 4 bases, the J end by 2 bases, with 5 bases between. This CDR3 comprises 12 residues. CDR1 LNHDA and CDR2 SQIVND come from the germline V gene (reference sequence). The CDR3 DNA follows: TGTGCCAGTAGTACTATTAACACTGAAGCTTTCTTT. It encodes CASSTINTEAFF.

This chain links TRBV5-1 with TRBJ2-5; TRBD2 agrees at 13 bases. There are 18 residues in the CDR3. Germline assignment: CDR1 SGHRS and CDR2 YFSETQ. Trimming cost V 4 bases and J 4 bases; bases outside gene matches: 13. The CDR3 nucleotides read TGCGCCAGCAGCGGAGAGGGCGTGGGGACTAGCGGGGTAGAGACCCAGTACTTC. Amino acids: CASSGEGVGTSGVETQYF. The full variable domain, with the rest looked up from reference TRBV5-1 and TRBJ2-5, is KAGVTQTPRYLIKTRGQQVTLSCSPISGHRSVSWYQQTPGQGLQFLFEYFSETQRNKGNFPGRFSGRQFSNSRSEMNVSTLELGDSALYLCASSGEGVGTSGVETQYFGPGTRLLVL.

This chain links TRBV5-1 with TRBJ1-4, with 9 bases matching TRBD1. V trimming: 3 bases; J trimming: 8 bases; junction bases outside the gene matches: 2. CDR1 and CDR2 from the germline V gene are SGHRS and YFSETQ. CDR3 size: 13 residues. CDR3 protein: CASSYRGREKLFF. The CDR3 DNA sequence: TGCGCCAGCAGCTACAGGGGGCGCGAAAAACTGTTTTTT.

CDR3 sequence (DNA): TGTGCCAGCAGTTTAGGACTAGACAATCAGCCCCAGCATTTT. Protein sequence: CASSLGLDNQPQHF. V gene TRBV27 combines with J gene TRBJ1-5, with no clear D. This CDR3 has 14 residues. Germline values: CDR1 MNHEY, CDR2 SMNVEV (reference sequence). V was pared by 2 bases and J by 3 bases, with 8 bases between.

The J gene is TRBJ1-2, the V gene TRBV20-1, with a tentative D call TRBD1 (5 bases). The CDR3 extends over 11 amino acids. V shed 3 bases and J shed 8 bases, with 10 bases lying between them. Germline V gene data show CDR1 as DFQATT and CDR2 as SNEGSKA (reference sequence). CDR3 amino acids: CSARTDGGYTF. The CDR3 nucleotides are TGCAGTGCTAGGACAGATGGGGGCTACACCTTC.

The chain couples TRBV11-2 to TRBJ1-6, with D hard to call. Germline CDR1 SGHAT, CDR2 FQNNGV. Trimming removed 2 bases at V and 9 bases at J, with 14 bases between. The CDR3 length is 15 residues. CDR3 residues: CASSLYVVLSSPLHF. The CDR3 nucleotides read TGTGCCAGCAGCTTATACGTGGTCCTGAGTTCACCCCTCCACTTT.

This clone was seen once. CDR3 region: CATSREAGAETQYF. The CDR3 DNA reads as TGTGCCACCAGCAGAGAGGCGGGGGCAGAGACCCAGTACTTC. The chain carries TRBV15 and TRBJ2-5, with a tentative D call TRBD2 (7 bases). CDR1 is LNHNV and CDR2 is YYDKDF in the germline V gene (reference sequence). The ends were cut back, 0 bases at V and 4 bases at J, with 9 bases in the middle. There are 14 residues in the CDR3.

The chain uses TRBV6-1 and TRBJ2-7, with D hard to call. Between the trimmed V and J ends, which lost 2 bases and 0 bases, there was a span of 8 bases. CDR3 length: 14 amino acids. The germline V gene encodes CDR1 MNHNS and CDR2 SASEGT. CDR3 sequence reads: CASSEWAVSYEQYV. Here the CDR3 DNA reads TGTGCCAGCAGTGAATGGGCCGTCTCCTACGAGCAGTACGTC.

The rearrangement links TRBV18 to TRBJ1-2; a weak D match, TRBD1 (6 bases). The germline CDR1 and CDR2 sequences are KGHSH and LQKENI. Trimming cost V 2 bases and J 6 bases, with 19 bases left between them. The CDR3 runs 16 residues. In DNA, the CDR3 is TGTGCCAGCTCACCAAGAGGACCACAGGGCGTGGATGGCTACACCTTC. Translated, it gives CASSPRGPQGVDGYTF.

V usage is TRBV18 and J usage is TRBJ1-2; perhaps TRBD1 as D (5 bases). From germline, CDR1 is KGHSH and CDR2 LQKENI. Trimming took off 3 bases at V and 8 bases at J, with 13 bases between the two ends. CDR3 length: 13 residues. The CDR3: CASSPPGGDGYTF. The CDR3 DNA sequence: TGTGCCAGCTCACCCCCCGGGGGGGACGGCTACACCTTC.

The chain links TRBV2 to TRBJ2-3, with a weak D call TRBD2 (5 bases). Germline values: CDR1 SNHLY, CDR2 FYNNEI. V lost 8 bases, J lost 2 bases, and 14 bases lay in between. This CDR3 spans 14 amino acids. The CDR3 reads CASCRGPVTDTQYF. The CDR3 region has the DNA TGTGCCAGCTGCAGAGGGCCAGTCACAGATACGCAGTATTTT.

This clone has just one count. The rearrangement joins TRBV6-5 to TRBJ1-5, with a tentative D call TRBD1 (6 bases). Germline V gene sequence: CDR1 MNHEY, CDR2 SVGAGI. The CDR3 runs 15 residues. Trimming stripped 1 base from V and 2 bases from J, with 9 bases between. As DNA, the CDR3 is TGTGCCAGCAGTTACTTCAGGGGAGGCAATCAGCCCCAGCATTTT. Amino acids: CASSYFRGGNQPQHF.

The chain combines TRBV7-8 with TRBJ1-2; tentatively, D is TRBD1 (6 bases). V gave up 4 bases and J gave up 7 bases, with 19 bases separating them. The germline gives CDR1 SGHVS, CDR2 FQNEAQ. This CDR3 region has 15 residues. CDR3 nucleotide sequence: TGTGCCAGCAGCTCAAACAGGGTGGGTTGGAGTGGCTACACCTTC. Encoded protein: CASSSNRVGWSGYTF.

The CDR3 loop reads CASSRLRRTGETQYF. For the CDR3, the DNA is TGTGCCAGCAGCCGGCTTAGACGGACAGGAGAGACCCAGTACTTC. J is TRBJ2-5 and V is TRBV6-5; 7 bases are shared with TRBD1. CDR3 length: 15 residues. Germline-derived CDR1 and CDR2 are MNHEY and SVGAGI. Trimming removed 6 bases from V and 4 bases from J; junction bases left unmatched: 11.

The chain is built from TRBV30 and TRBJ2-1; perhaps TRBD2 as D (6 bases). The CDR3 runs to 14 residues. CDR1 and CDR2 (germline): GTSNPN, SVGIG (reference sequence). In DNA form, the CDR3 reads TGTGCTTCCCCCGGGGGTGGATCCTACAATGAGCAGTTCTTC. It is translated as CASPGGGSYNEQFF.

In DNA form, the CDR3 reads TGTGCCAGCAGTGAAGCCCCTTACGGGAGCAATCAGCCCCAGCATTTT. It specifies CASSEAPYGSNQPQHF. V gene TRBV6-1 combines with J gene TRBJ1-5; D call uncertain. Trimming left V 0 bases short and J 1 base short, with 10 bases between. The CDR3 runs to 16 residues. Germline CDR1 is MNHNS and CDR2 is SASEGT.